This is a list of T cell receptor beta chains from one sample in a study of T cell responses to AZD1222 COVID-19 vaccine. Sequencing was performed with immunoSEQ multiplex PCR; in TCRdb, only in-frame clones are kept and a portion is missing. The sample shows more than 60,000 clones, 84% of them seen only once. The sample in question was peripheral blood, obtained on day 0 of AZD1222 vaccination. These receptors were obtained from an adult in good health. Each CDR3 is given with its conserved first and last residue. The order of the fields is V gene, J gene, CDR3 protein.

v_call: TRBV15
j_call: TRBJ2-3
cdr3_aa: CATSRGRGTSGSVGDTQYF

v_call: TRBV5-1
j_call: TRBJ1-1
cdr3_aa: CASSLTGPGTEAFF

v_call: TRBV18
j_call: TRBJ1-5
cdr3_aa: CASSPGEDQPQHF

v_call: TRBV6-2/TRBV6-3
j_call: TRBJ2-3
cdr3_aa: CASSYQVGDTQYF

v_call: TRBV18
j_call: TRBJ2-1
cdr3_aa: CASSPVQGTYNEQFF

v_call: TRBV5-6
j_call: TRBJ1-2
cdr3_aa: CASSLGGPAVSGYGYTF

v_call: TRBV5-1
j_call: TRBJ2-1
cdr3_aa: CASSLRFARNSYNEQFF

v_call: TRBV6-5
j_call: TRBJ1-4
cdr3_aa: CASTLGTGWEKLFF

v_call: TRBV21-1
j_call: TRBJ1-2
cdr3_aa: CASSSGSLSYTF

v_call: TRBV9
j_call: TRBJ1-3
cdr3_aa: CASSPGEGRGGNTIYF

v_call: TRBV16
j_call: TRBJ2-1
cdr3_aa: CASSQLAAGTNIYNEQFF

v_call: TRBV14
j_call: TRBJ1-1
cdr3_aa: CASSLQANTEAFF

v_call: TRBV6-5
j_call: TRBJ2-1
cdr3_aa: CASSYGGTNEQFF

v_call: TRBV10-3
j_call: TRBJ1-2
cdr3_aa: CAIKSGTGGGLVDGYTF

v_call: TRBV9
j_call: TRBJ2-3
cdr3_aa: CASSSRIGGLAGGPTDTQYF

v_call: TRBV6-5
j_call: TRBJ2-6
cdr3_aa: CASSLRGSGANVLTF

v_call: TRBV5-1
j_call: TRBJ1-1
cdr3_aa: CASSLQGLGDTEAFF

v_call: TRBV20-1
j_call: TRBJ1-5
cdr3_aa: CSASEGASNQPQHF

v_call: TRBV5-8
j_call: TRBJ2-3
cdr3_aa: CASSPGTSGNTDTQYF

v_call: TRBV27
j_call: TRBJ1-5
cdr3_aa: CASRGGYRDNQPQHF

v_call: TRBV28
j_call: TRBJ1-2
cdr3_aa: CASSSGQGASWGYTF

v_call: TRBV20-1
j_call: TRBJ2-1
cdr3_aa: CSASRSGTLDEQFF

v_call: TRBV3-1/TRBV3-2
j_call: TRBJ2-3
cdr3_aa: CASSQWISGRGDTQYF

v_call: TRBV5-6
j_call: TRBJ2-1
cdr3_aa: CASSLVQYNEQFF

v_call: TRBV19
j_call: TRBJ1-4
cdr3_aa: CASSIEATGLGEKLFF

v_call: TRBV10-3
j_call: TRBJ2-5
cdr3_aa: CATAEAGEGETQYF

v_call: TRBV6-4
j_call: TRBJ1-5
cdr3_aa: CAKDKGMGNQPQHF

v_call: TRBV29-1
j_call: TRBJ2-5
cdr3_aa: CSVIVSGVRYF

v_call: TRBV24-1
j_call: TRBJ1-2
cdr3_aa: CATSSGTGSGYTF

v_call: TRBV7-2
j_call: TRBJ1-6
cdr3_aa: CASSLQSQGNSPLHF

v_call: TRBV5-1
j_call: TRBJ2-7
cdr3_aa: CASSLLGGRAVYEQYF

v_call: TRBV7-3
j_call: TRBJ2-1
cdr3_aa: CASSLNWGLESYNEQFF

v_call: TRBV28
j_call: TRBJ2-2
cdr3_aa: CASSLGTFTGELFF

v_call: TRBV9
j_call: TRBJ2-1
cdr3_aa: CASSPHATRGAVRWGEQFF

v_call: TRBV2
j_call: TRBJ2-5
cdr3_aa: CASGPEETQYF

v_call: TRBV19
j_call: TRBJ1-5
cdr3_aa: CASSQQGSGQPQHF

v_call: TRBV28
j_call: TRBJ1-2
cdr3_aa: CASVVQNGYTF

v_call: TRBV12-3/TRBV12-4
j_call: TRBJ1-3
cdr3_aa: CASSHGGSTIYF

v_call: TRBV28
j_call: TRBJ2-7
cdr3_aa: CASSVAGTGNEQYF

v_call: TRBV19
j_call: TRBJ1-1
cdr3_aa: CASTWGRGYTEAFF

v_call: TRBV19
j_call: TRBJ2-1
cdr3_aa: CARRERAIPSPYNEQFF

v_call: TRBV7-2
j_call: TRBJ1-2
cdr3_aa: CASSLEGSANYGYTF

v_call: TRBV5-1
j_call: TRBJ1-4
cdr3_aa: CASSWQGFTNEKLFF

v_call: TRBV7-2
j_call: TRBJ1-6
cdr3_aa: CASSPDRDRDSPLHF

v_call: TRBV5-1
j_call: TRBJ2-5
cdr3_aa: CASSSLGQQETQYF

v_call: TRBV19
j_call: TRBJ1-2
cdr3_aa: CASSRGDTGQNGYTF